The entry below describes one TCR beta chain. The V gene's germline CDR1 is MGHRA and CDR2 YSYEKL. The CDR3 totals 16 residues. V was cut by 1 base and J by 2 bases, with 15 bases left in between. The data are from a study of blood T cell repertoires in COVID-19. Across the whole study: The samples span acute and convalescent COVID-19 from the United States, Italy and Spain. Sources were T cells, B-cell-depleted T cells, or PBMCs; the material itself was cDNA or gDNA.

As processed by the authors: Counts of nucleated cells, estimated from reference gene primer amplification, were obtained. Profiled with immunoSEQ multiplex PCR; TCRdb holds only in-frame clones, not every one. The D gene and trimming were derived from the DNA, and the V and J assignments and clone size from that table. The sample holds 250,000 to 350,000 clones; 80% to 95% are singletons and the top ten take around 6.8%. The Seattle site enrolled patients during active infection and followed them longitudinally. The sequencing input was peripheral blood. The rearrangement links TRBV4-1 to TRBJ2-7, with D possibly TRBD2 on 6 matching bases. The sequence was collected from a woman in her twenties or thirties with COVID-19, enrolled during active disease. CDR3 DNA sequence: TGCGCCAGCAGCCAAGGGACGGGGACTTTGGCCTACGAGCAGTACTTC. As protein: CASSQGTGTLAYEQYF.